The 23 T cell receptor beta chains given below trace back to one sample, sequenced in a study of cytomegalovirus exposure and HLA in healthy donors. 13 Jbeta primers and 60 Vbeta primers were used for the PCR. Generated by immunoSEQ multiplex PCR, the TCRdb table keeps only in-frame clones and is missing some. The sample holds about 77,000 clones, over 60% seen once. Sequenced input: PBMCs. The source is a middle-aged man in good health and CMV-seronegative.

The rearrangement links TRBV27 to TRBJ2-5; D ambiguous. Germline V gene data show CDR1 as MNHEY and CDR2 as SMNVEV (reference sequence). Trimming took 6 bases from V and 5 from J, leaving 10 bases between them. CDR3 length: 12 residues. The CDR3 bases are TGTGCCAGCAGCCCCGGGTGGGAGACCCAGTACTTC. This encodes CASSPGWETQYF.

The CDR3 sequence: CASTPGSSGTYNEQFF. CDR3 bases: TGTGCCAGCACCCCAGGGTCTAGCGGCACCTACAATGAGCAGTTCTTC. J is TRBJ2-1 and V is TRBV9, with 7 bases aligning to TRBD2. This CDR3 has 16 amino acids. Germline lookup yields CDR1 SGDLS and CDR2 YYNGEE. V shed 6 bases, J shed 2 bases, and the junction held 11 bases outside the gene matches.

The J gene is TRBJ2-7, the V gene TRBV5-1; 9 bases fit TRBD2. The CDR3 covers 15 residues. V shed 3 bases and J 5 bases; nucleotides not matched to a gene: 9. Germline lookup yields CDR1 SGHRS and CDR2 YFSETQ. The CDR3 DNA sequence: TGCGCCAGCAGCTCCGCGGCCGCTAGCGGGAACGAGCAGTACTTC. Translated: CASSSAAASGNEQYF.

V and J are TRBV5-1 and TRBJ2-2; D not certain. Trimming left V 1 base short and J 2 bases short, with 3 bases between. Germline loops: CDR1 SGHRS, CDR2 YFSETQ. The CDR3 is made up of 13 amino acids. CDR3 region: CASSLINTGELFF. For the CDR3, the DNA is TGCGCCAGCAGCTTGATAAACACCGGGGAGCTGTTTTTT.

The chain recombines TRBV30 with TRBJ2-1; the D gene is possibly TRBD2 (6 bases). The CDR3 runs 15 residues. The germline gives CDR1 GTSNPN, CDR2 SVGIG (reference sequence). V was clipped by 0 bases and J by 2 bases, with 11 bases between them. This CDR3 is CAWSVRGIAYNEQFF. The CDR3 DNA reads TGTGCCTGGAGTGTACGGGGGATCGCCTACAATGAGCAGTTCTTC.

The chain couples TRBV6-5 to TRBJ2-7; the match to TRBD2 covers 9 bases. Germline CDR1 MNHEY, CDR2 SVGAGI. The CDR3 loop spans 15 amino acids. The V segment lost 3 bases and the J segment 5 bases; nucleotides outside the gene matches: 8. CDR3 loop: CASSYKTSGSNEQYF. The CDR3 DNA reads as TGTGCCAGCAGTTATAAGACTAGCGGTTCCAACGAGCAGTACTTC.

CDR3 region: CASSWGLAGGGNIQYF. The CDR3 DNA sequence: TGTGCCAGCAGCTGGGGACTAGCGGGAGGAGGGAACATTCAGTACTTC. The rearrangement uses TRBV5-6 and TRBJ2-4, with TRBD2 matching 15 bases. The CDR3 is made up of 16 amino acids. Germline trimming cut 3 bases from V and 7 bases from J; bases unmatched to any gene: 5. Germline-derived CDR1 and CDR2 are SGHDT and YYEEEE.

This clone was detected only a few times. The CDR3 reads CASGESYEQYF. The CDR3 DNA reads TGTGCCAGCGGGGAGTCCTACGAGCAGTACTTC. The chain couples TRBV28 to TRBJ2-5; D might be TRBD2 (5 bases). Near its end, the DNA agrees better with TRBJ2-7, so the J call may be wrong. The CDR3 consists of 11 residues. Germline CDR1 and CDR2: MDHEN and SYDVKM.

The chain is built from TRBV5-1 and TRBJ2-1; D possibly corresponds to TRBD2 (5 bases). Germline CDR1 is SGHRS and CDR2 is YFSETQ. Trimming removed 3 bases from V and 0 bases from J, with 10 bases in between. CDR3 size: 15 residues. The CDR3 region has the DNA TGCGCCAGCAGCTCCATGGACTTCTCCTACAATGAGCAGTTCTTC. This translates into CASSSMDFSYNEQFF. The entire variable domain, with the rest obtained from reference TRBV5-1 and TRBJ2-1, is as follows: KAGVTQTPRYLIKTRGQQVTLSCSPISGHRSVSWYQQTPGQGLQFLFEYFSETQRNKGNFPGRFSGRQFSNSRSEMNVSTLELGDSALYLCASSSMDFSYNEQFFGPGTRLTVL.

This chain connects TRBV6-6 to TRBJ1-2; D not certain. The CDR3 is 15 amino acids. V lost 1 base to trimming and J lost 3 bases, with 12 bases between them. CDR1 is MNHNY, CDR2 SVGAGI, per germline (reference sequence). CDR3 amino acids: CASSYWPGSDYGYTF. CDR3 DNA: TGTGCCAGCAGTTACTGGCCAGGTTCTGACTATGGCTACACCTTC.

This clone has at least ten counts. The gene calls are TRBV4-1 and TRBJ1-2, with D unclear. The V end was cut by 0 bases, the J end by 4 bases, with 15 bases between. Germline CDR1 reads MGHRA; CDR2 reads YSYEKL. This CDR3 has 16 residues. The CDR3 protein is CASSQDYEAGAYGYTF. CDR3 DNA sequence: TGCGCCAGCAGCCAAGATTACGAGGCGGGAGCCTATGGCTACACCTTC.

The V call is TRBV7-8, the J call TRBJ2-3; 14 positions agree with TRBD2. The ends lost 0 bases at V and 5 bases at J; junction bases unmatched: 4. Germline loops: CDR1 SGHVS, CDR2 FQNEAQ. The CDR3 has 17 amino acids. In nucleotides, the CDR3 is TGTGCCAGCAGCTTAGCCGGACTAGCGGGAGGAATAGATACGCAGTATTTT. It encodes CASSLAGLAGGIDTQYF.

The chain is built from TRBV2 and TRBJ2-5; D may be TRBD2 (5 bases). V lost 6 bases and J 5 bases, leaving 19 bases between the germline ends. CDR3 length: 15 residues. Germline V gives CDR1 SNHLY, CDR2 FYNNEI. In nucleotides, the CDR3 is TGTGCCAGCAGGCATGAGGGAGCAGGTGGGGAGACCCAGTACTTC. It codes for CASRHEGAGGETQYF.

The chain uses TRBV25-1 and TRBJ1-1; TRBD1 is a possible D gene (5 bases). From germline, CDR1 is MGHDK and CDR2 SYGVNS. V was clipped by 6 bases and J by 1 base, with 18 bases between them. The CDR3 spans 16 residues. The CDR3 coding sequence is TGTGCCAGCAGGTACGGGGGGGGAACAGGGAACACTGAAGCTTTCTTT. It encodes CASRYGGGTGNTEAFF.

This rearrangement joins TRBV19 to TRBJ2-7; 12 bases match TRBD1. The CDR3 loop spans 12 amino acids. V trimming: 10 bases; J trimming: 5 bases; junction bases outside the gene matches: 3. Germline assignment: CDR1 LNHDA and CDR2 SQIVND (reference sequence). CDR3 loop: CATRDRGHEQYF. The CDR3 DNA follows: TGTGCCACCCGGGACAGGGGGCACGAGCAGTACTTC.

The J gene is TRBJ1-2, the V gene TRBV6-5; TRBD1 aligns across 9 bases. This CDR3 is built from 16 residues. The V gene's germline CDR1 is MNHEY and CDR2 SVGAGI. J gave up 4 bases and V 0 bases, and 6 bases lay outside the gene matches. The CDR3 DNA follows: TGTGCCAGCAGTTACTCCCCTACGACAGGGGGCTATGGCTACACCTTC. Its translation is CASSYSPTTGGYGYTF.

The V call is TRBV28, the J call TRBJ2-7; D is ambiguous. Trimming took 7 bases from V and 2 from J, leaving 18 bases between them. In germline, CDR1 is MDHEN, CDR2 SYDVKM. This CDR3 is 15 amino acids long. CDR3 in DNA: TGTGCCAGCACCCCGGGTAGTATCGAAACCTACGAGCAGTACTTC. Protein: CASTPGSIETYEQYF.

The chain combines TRBV25-1 with TRBJ1-2, with 10 nucleotides matching TRBD1. CDR3 length equals 16 residues. With 0 bases clipped from V and 8 bases from J, the junction kept 9 bases outside the gene matches. Germline values: CDR1 MGHDK, CDR2 SYGVNS. The CDR3 DNA reads as TGTGCCAGCAGTGAATATATGGGACAGGGGTGGAGGGGCTACACCTTC. This translates into CASSEYMGQGWRGYTF.

V is TRBV5-1 and J is TRBJ2-1; TRBD2 might be the D (5 bases). The CDR3 totals 12 residues. Germline V gene sequence: CDR1 SGHRS, CDR2 YFSETQ. Trimming took 4 bases from V and 10 from J, leaving 12 bases between them. The DNA for the CDR3 is TGCGCCAGCAGCCGGACTGGTGAAGAGCAGTTCTTC. Its translation: CASSRTGEEQFF.

The chain combines TRBV13 with TRBJ2-1; 10 positions agree with TRBD1. J was trimmed by 7 bases and V by 0 bases; bases with no gene match: 9. This CDR3 has 17 amino acids. CDR1 PRHDT and CDR2 FYEKMQ come from the germline V gene (reference sequence). Written as DNA, the CDR3 is TGTGCCAGCAGCTTAGGCCTAATTGGACAGGGGGTAAATGAGCAGTTCTTC. Its translation: CASSLGLIGQGVNEQFF.

V usage is TRBV10-3 and J usage is TRBJ2-1, with D perhaps TRBD1 (5 bases). Germline assignment: CDR1 ENHRY and CDR2 SYGVKD. With 2 bases removed from V and 9 bases from J, the gap between germline ends came to 14 bases. The CDR3 runs 14 residues. DNA for the CDR3: TGTGCCATCAGTGAGCTCCGGGTGCAGGGTGAGCAGTTCTTC. This sequence encodes CAISELRVQGEQFF.

This clone was counted a few times. The chain has TRBV27 and TRBJ2-3; TRBD2 matches at 7 bases. Trimming at V came to 1 base and at J to 3 bases, leaving 10 bases not matched to a gene. The germline gives CDR1 MNHEY, CDR2 SMNVEV (reference sequence). The CDR3 totals 17 residues. CDR3 residues: CASSLYWGGGGTDTQYF. CDR3 in DNA: TGTGCCAGCAGTTTATATTGGGGTGGGGGGGGTACAGATACGCAGTATTTT.

V and J are TRBV27 and TRBJ2-7; 7 bases align to TRBD2. Germline assignment: CDR1 MNHEY and CDR2 SMNVEV (reference sequence). The CDR3 totals 12 residues. The junction had 5 bases not matched to a gene; V was cut back by 6 bases and J by 6 bases. The CDR3 region is CASSPGGGEQYF. In DNA, the CDR3 is TGTGCCAGCAGCCCTGGCGGGGGCGAGCAGTACTTC.